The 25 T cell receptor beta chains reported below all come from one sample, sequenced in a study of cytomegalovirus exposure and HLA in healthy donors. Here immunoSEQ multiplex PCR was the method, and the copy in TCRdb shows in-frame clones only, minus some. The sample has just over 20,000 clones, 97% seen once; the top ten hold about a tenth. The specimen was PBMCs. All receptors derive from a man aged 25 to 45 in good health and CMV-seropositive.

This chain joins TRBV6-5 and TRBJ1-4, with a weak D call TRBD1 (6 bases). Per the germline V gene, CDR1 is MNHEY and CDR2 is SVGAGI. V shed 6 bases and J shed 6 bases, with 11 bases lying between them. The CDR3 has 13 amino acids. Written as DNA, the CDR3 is TGTGCCAGCAGAAGGGGGATGGATGAAAAACTGTTTTTT. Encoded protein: CASRRGMDEKLFF.

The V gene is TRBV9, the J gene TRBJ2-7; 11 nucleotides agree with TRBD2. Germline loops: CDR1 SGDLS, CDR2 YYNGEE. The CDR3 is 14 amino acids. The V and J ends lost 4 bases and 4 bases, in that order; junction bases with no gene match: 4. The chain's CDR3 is CASSPRTSGYEQYF. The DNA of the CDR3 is TGTGCCAGCAGCCCTAGGACTAGCGGGTACGAGCAGTACTTC. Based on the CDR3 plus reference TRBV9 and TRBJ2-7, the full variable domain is DSGVTQTPKHLITATGQRVTLRCSPRSGDLSVYWYQQSLDQGLQFLIQYYNGEERAKGNILERFSAQQFPDLHSELNLSSLELGDSALYFCASSPRTSGYEQYFGPGTRLTVT.

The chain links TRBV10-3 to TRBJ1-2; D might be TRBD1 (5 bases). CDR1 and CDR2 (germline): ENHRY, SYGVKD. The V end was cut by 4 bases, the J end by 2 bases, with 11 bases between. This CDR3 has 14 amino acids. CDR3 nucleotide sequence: TGTGCCATCAGTGTACAGGCGGGGAACTATGGCTACACCTTC. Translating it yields CAISVQAGNYGYTF.

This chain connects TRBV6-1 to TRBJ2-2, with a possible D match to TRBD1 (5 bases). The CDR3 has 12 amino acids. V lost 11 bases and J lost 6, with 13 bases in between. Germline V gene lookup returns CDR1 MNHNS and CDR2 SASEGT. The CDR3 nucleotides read TGTGCCCTCTCGAAAGGGGCCGGGGAGCTGTTTTTT. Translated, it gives CALSKGAGELFF.

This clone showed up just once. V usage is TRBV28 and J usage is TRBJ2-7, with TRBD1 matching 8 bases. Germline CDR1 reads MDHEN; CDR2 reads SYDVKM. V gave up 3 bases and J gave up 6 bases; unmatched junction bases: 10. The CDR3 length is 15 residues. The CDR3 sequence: CASSLSRGRESEQYF. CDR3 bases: TGTGCCAGCAGTTTGAGCAGGGGGCGCGAGTCCGAGCAGTACTTC.

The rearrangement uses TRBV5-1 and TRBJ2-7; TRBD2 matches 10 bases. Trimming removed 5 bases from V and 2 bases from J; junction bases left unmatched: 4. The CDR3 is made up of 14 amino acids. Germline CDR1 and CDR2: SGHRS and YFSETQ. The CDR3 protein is CASSRTSGAYEQYF. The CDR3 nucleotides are TGCGCCAGCAGTCGTACTAGCGGGGCCTACGAGCAGTACTTC. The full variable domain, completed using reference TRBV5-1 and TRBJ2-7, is KAGVTQTPRYLIKTRGQQVTLSCSPISGHRSVSWYQQTPGQGLQFLFEYFSETQRNKGNFPGRFSGRQFSNSRSEMNVSTLELGDSALYLCASSRTSGAYEQYFGPGTRLTVT.

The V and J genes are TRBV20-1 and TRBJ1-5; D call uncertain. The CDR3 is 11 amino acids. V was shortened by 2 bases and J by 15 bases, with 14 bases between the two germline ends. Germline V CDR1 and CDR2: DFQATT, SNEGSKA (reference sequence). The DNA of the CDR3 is TGCAGTGCTAGACCCAGGCCAATCGGGCATTTT. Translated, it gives CSARPRPIGHF.

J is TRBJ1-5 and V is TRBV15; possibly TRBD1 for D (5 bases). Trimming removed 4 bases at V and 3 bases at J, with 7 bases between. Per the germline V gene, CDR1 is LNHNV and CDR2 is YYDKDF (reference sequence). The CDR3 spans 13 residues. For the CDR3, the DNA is TGTGCCACCAGCACGGGGGTCAATCAGCCCCAGCATTTT. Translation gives CATSTGVNQPQHF. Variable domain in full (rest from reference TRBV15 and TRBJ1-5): DAMVIQNPRYQVTQFGKPVTLSCSQTLNHNVMYWYQQKSSQAPKLLFHYYDKDFNNEADTPDNFQSRRPNTSFCFLDIRSPGLGDTAMYLCATSTGVNQPQHFGDGTRLSIL.

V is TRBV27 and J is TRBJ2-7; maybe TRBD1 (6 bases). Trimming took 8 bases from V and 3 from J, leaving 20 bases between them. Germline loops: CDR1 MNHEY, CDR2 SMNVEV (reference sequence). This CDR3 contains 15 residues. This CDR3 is CASGQSLQGRYEQYF. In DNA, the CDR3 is TGTGCCAGCGGCCAGTCCTTGCAGGGGCGCTACGAGCAGTACTTC.

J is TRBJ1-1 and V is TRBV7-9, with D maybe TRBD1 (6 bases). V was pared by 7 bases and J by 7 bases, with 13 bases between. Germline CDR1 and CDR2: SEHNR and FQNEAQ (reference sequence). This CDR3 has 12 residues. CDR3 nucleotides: TGTGCCAGCACCCTAGGGGGATTTGAAGCTTTCTTT. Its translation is CASTLGGFEAFF.

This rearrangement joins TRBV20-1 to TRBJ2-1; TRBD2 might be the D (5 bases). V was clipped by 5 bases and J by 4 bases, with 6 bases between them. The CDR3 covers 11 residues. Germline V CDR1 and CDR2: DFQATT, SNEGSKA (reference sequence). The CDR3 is CSARGYNEQFF. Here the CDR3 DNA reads TGCAGTGCTCGGGGTTACAATGAGCAGTTCTTC.

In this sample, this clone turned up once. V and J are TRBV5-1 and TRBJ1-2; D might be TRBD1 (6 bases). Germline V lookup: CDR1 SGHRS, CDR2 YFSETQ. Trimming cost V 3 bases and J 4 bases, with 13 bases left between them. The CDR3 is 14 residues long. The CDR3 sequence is CASSSYGTSYGYTF. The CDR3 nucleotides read TGCGCCAGCAGCTCGTACGGGACATCCTATGGCTACACCTTC.

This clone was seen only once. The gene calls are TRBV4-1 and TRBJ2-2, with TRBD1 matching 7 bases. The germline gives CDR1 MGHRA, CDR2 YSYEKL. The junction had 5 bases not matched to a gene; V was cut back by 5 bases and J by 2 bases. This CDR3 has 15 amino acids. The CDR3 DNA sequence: TGCGCCAGCAGCGAAGGGGGCTTAAACACCGGGGAGCTGTTTTTT. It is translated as CASSEGGLNTGELFF.

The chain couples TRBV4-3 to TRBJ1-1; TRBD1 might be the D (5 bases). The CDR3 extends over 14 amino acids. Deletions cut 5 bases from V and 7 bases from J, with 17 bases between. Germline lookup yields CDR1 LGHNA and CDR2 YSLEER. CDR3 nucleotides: TGCGCCAGCAGCTTTGGGGGAGGGGAGAATGAAGCTTTCTTT. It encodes CASSFGGGENEAFF.

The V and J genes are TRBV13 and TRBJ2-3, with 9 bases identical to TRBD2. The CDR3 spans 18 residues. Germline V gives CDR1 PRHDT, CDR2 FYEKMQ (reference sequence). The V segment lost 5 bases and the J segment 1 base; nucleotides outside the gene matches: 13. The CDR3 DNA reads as TGTGCCAGCAGCCCGGCCCGGGCTAGCGGGGATCGCACAGATACGCAGTATTTT. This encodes CASSPARASGDRTDTQYF.

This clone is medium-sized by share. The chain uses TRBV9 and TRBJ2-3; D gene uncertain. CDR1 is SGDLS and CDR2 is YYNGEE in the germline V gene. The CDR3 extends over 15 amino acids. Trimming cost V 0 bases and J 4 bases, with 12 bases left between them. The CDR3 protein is CASSVGNSWADTQYF. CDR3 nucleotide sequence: TGTGCCAGCAGCGTAGGGAATAGCTGGGCAGATACGCAGTATTTT. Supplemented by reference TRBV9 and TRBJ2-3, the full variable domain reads DSGVTQTPKHLITATGQRVTLRCSPRSGDLSVYWYQQSLDQGLQFLIQYYNGEERAKGNILERFSAQQFPDLHSELNLSSLELGDSALYFCASSVGNSWADTQYFGPGTRLTVL.

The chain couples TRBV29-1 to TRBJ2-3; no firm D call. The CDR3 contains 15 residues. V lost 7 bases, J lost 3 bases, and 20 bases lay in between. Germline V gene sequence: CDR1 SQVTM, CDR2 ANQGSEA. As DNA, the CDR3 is TGCAGCGCTTCTAAAGCGAGCGAAAGGACAGATACGCAGTATTTT. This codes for CSASKASERTDTQYF.

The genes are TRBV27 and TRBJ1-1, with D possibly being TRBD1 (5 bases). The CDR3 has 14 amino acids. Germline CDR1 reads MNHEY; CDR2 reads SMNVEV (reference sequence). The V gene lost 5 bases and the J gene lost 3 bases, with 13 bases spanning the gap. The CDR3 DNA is TGTGCCAGCAGTACTGGGACTGATGACACTGAAGCTTTCTTT. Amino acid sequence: CASSTGTDDTEAFF.

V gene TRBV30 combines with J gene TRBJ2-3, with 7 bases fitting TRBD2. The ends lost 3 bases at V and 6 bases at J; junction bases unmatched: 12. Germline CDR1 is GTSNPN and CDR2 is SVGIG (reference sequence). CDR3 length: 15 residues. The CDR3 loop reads CAWSPGQGLLDTQYF. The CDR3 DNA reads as TGTGCCTGGAGCCCCGGGCAGGGACTATTGGATACGCAGTATTTT.

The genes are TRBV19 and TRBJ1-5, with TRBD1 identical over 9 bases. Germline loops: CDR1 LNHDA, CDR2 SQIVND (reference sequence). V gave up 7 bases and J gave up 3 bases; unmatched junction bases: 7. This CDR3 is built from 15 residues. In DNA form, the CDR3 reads TGTGCCAGTACCCCCGGGACAGGGAACAATCAGCCCCAGCATTTT. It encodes CASTPGTGNNQPQHF.

The CDR3 sequence: CASSNGQLTEAFF. CDR3 DNA sequence: TGTGCCAGCAGTAATGGACAGCTAACTGAAGCTTTCTTT. The chain carries TRBV6-5 and TRBJ1-1, with D possibly TRBD1 on 6 matching bases. The CDR3 length is 13 residues. V gave up 5 bases and J gave up 5 bases, with 12 bases separating them. Germline assignment: CDR1 MNHEY and CDR2 SVGAGI.

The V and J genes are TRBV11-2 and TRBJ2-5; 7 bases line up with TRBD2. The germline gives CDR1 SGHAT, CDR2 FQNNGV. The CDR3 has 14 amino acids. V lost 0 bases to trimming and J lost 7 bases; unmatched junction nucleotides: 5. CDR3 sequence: CASSLEGSGGTQYF. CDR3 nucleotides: TGTGCCAGCAGCTTAGAAGGGTCGGGGGGGACCCAGTACTTC.

Here the CDR3 reads CASQGQGASEQYF. The CDR3 DNA reads as TGTGCCAGCCAGGGACAGGGGGCTTCCGAGCAGTACTTC. The chain uses TRBV28 and TRBJ2-7, with 12 bases lining up with TRBD1. V trimming: 8 bases; J trimming: 6 bases; junction bases outside the gene matches: 5. CDR3 length equals 13 residues. Germline lookup yields CDR1 MDHEN and CDR2 SYDVKM.

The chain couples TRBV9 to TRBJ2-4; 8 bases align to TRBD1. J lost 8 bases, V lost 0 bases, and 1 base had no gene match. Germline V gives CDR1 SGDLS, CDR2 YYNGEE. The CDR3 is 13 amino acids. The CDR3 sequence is CASSVEQGDIQYF. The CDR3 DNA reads TGTGCCAGCAGCGTAGAACAGGGGGACATTCAGTACTTC.

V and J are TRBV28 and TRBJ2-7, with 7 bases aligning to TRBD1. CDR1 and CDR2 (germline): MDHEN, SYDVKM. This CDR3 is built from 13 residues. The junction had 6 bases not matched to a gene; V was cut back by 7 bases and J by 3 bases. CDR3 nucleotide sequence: TGTGCCAGCACCCTAAGACAGGGCTACGAGCAGTACTTC. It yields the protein CASTLRQGYEQYF.